A single sample is the source of the 32 T cell receptor beta chains below, sequenced in a study of T cells after posttransplantation cyclophosphamide. A marrow graft followed busulfan-fludarabine conditioning, with cyclophosphamide on days +3 and +4. Sequenced by immunoSEQ multiplex PCR; TCRdb stores in-frame clones only, minus some. The profile shows 8,000 to 10,000 clones, about four fifths of them singletons. The sequences come from PBMCs, collected 1,800 to 2,000 days after a stem cell transplant with posttransplant cyclophosphamide. The receptors here all came from a female patient aged 40-50 years who received an allogeneic stem cell transplant from a related donor, was CMV-positive, and had no GVHD. Some T cells may trace back to the graft donor.

The V call is TRBV9, the J call TRBJ1-6, with D perhaps TRBD1 (6 bases). The CDR3 is 15 amino acids. CDR1 SGDLS and CDR2 YYNGEE come from the germline V gene. The V end lost 4 bases, the J end lost 7 bases, and 15 bases lay between the germline ends. CDR3 in amino acids: CASSSQGKGNSPLHF. CDR3 in DNA: TGTGCCAGCAGCTCCCAGGGGAAGGGGAATTCACCCCTCCACTTT.

This clone was seen once. The CDR3 region has the DNA TGTGCCAGCGAGGGGGGGCCAATAGATACGCAGTATTTT. Its translation: CASEGGPIDTQYF. The chain uses TRBV5-6 and TRBJ2-3, with TRBD2 as a possible D gene (7 bases). V lost 7 bases and J 5 bases, leaving 14 bases between the germline ends. In germline, CDR1 is SGHDT, CDR2 YYEEEE. The CDR3 consists of 13 residues.

This chain connects TRBV18 to TRBJ2-3; 9 positions agree with TRBD1. Germline V CDR1 and CDR2: KGHSH, LQKENI. V gave up 5 bases and J gave up 1 base; unmatched junction bases: 4. CDR3 size: 15 residues. The DNA of the CDR3 is TGTGCCAGCTCAACCCGGGACAGGGGCACAGATACGCAGTATTTT. This translates into CASSTRDRGTDTQYF. Filled out from reference TRBV18 and TRBJ2-3, the complete variable domain reads NAGVMQNPRHLVRRRGQEARLRCSPMKGHSHVYWYRQLPEEGLKFMVYLQKENIIDESGMPKERFSAEFPKEGPSILRIQQVVRGDSAAYFCASSTRDRGTDTQYFGPGTRLTVL.

V gene TRBV18 combines with J gene TRBJ2-5; 7 nucleotides agree with TRBD2. The CDR3 has 14 residues. After removal of 3 bases from V and 2 bases from J, the junction contained 3 bases not matched to a gene. The germline V gene encodes CDR1 KGHSH and CDR2 LQKENI. This chain's CDR3 is CASSPGGWQETQYF. CDR3 DNA sequence: TGTGCCAGCTCACCGGGGGGGTGGCAAGAGACCCAGTACTTC. Combining the CDR3 with reference TRBV18 and TRBJ2-5 gives the whole variable domain NAGVMQNPRHLVRRRGQEARLRCSPMKGHSHVYWYRQLPEEGLKFMVYLQKENIIDESGMPKERFSAEFPKEGPSILRIQQVVRGDSAAYFCASSPGGWQETQYFGPGTRLLVL.

The chain links TRBV7-2 to TRBJ2-3, with TRBD2 identical over 9 bases. V gave up 8 bases and J gave up 1 base; unmatched junction bases: 4. The CDR3 spans 14 residues. Germline V gene lookup returns CDR1 SGHTA and CDR2 FQGNSA. In DNA form, the CDR3 reads TGTGCCAGCCGACGGACTAGCGGCACAGATACGCAGTATTTT. Translation: CASRRTSGTDTQYF.

The chain combines TRBV2 with TRBJ1-5; 7 nucleotides match TRBD1. Germline assignment: CDR1 SNHLY and CDR2 FYNNEI. The CDR3 totals 14 residues. The J segment lost 5 bases and the V segment lost 3 bases, leaving 4 bases of the junction unmatched. CDR3 DNA sequence: TGTGCCAGCAGTGACTGGGACAGTCATCAGCCCCAGCATTTT. Protein product: CASSDWDSHQPQHF.

The V call is TRBV29-1, the J call TRBJ1-1; maybe TRBD1 (6 bases). CDR1 is SQVTM and CDR2 is ANQGSEA in the germline V gene. The CDR3 is 13 residues long. V was shortened by 5 bases and J by 3 bases, with 13 bases between the two germline ends. The CDR3 reads CSVTPGVDTEAFF. CDR3 nucleotides: TGCAGCGTTACCCCAGGGGTGGACACTGAAGCTTTCTTT.

The genes are TRBV9 and TRBJ2-3; 11 positions agree with TRBD2. The germline V gene has CDR1 SGDLS and CDR2 YYNGEE. V was clipped by 4 bases and J by 0 bases; unmatched bases: 13. CDR3 length: 19 residues. Written as DNA, the CDR3 is TGTGCCAGCAGCTCTCCCCCTAGCGGGGGGCGAACAAGCACAGATACGCAGTATTTT. It specifies CASSSPPSGGRTSTDTQYF.

The rearrangement joins TRBV7-6 to TRBJ1-3; no clear D. The CDR3 runs to 14 residues. V was shortened by 1 base and J by 6 bases, with 10 bases between the two germline ends. Per germline, CDR1 SGHVS and CDR2 FNYEAQ. This chain's CDR3 is CASSLEPPLNTIYF. The CDR3 nucleotides read TGTGCCAGCAGCTTAGAGCCACCTCTAAACACCATATATTTT.

The chain's CDR3 is CASSVVGTMGTQYF. The CDR3 DNA reads as TGTGCCAGCAGCGTAGTCGGGACAATGGGTACGCAGTATTTT. The chain combines TRBV9 with TRBJ2-3; D possibly corresponds to TRBD1 (6 bases). Germline V gene data show CDR1 as SGDLS and CDR2 as YYNGEE. The CDR3 loop spans 14 amino acids. The V gene lost 0 bases and the J gene lost 8 bases, with 13 bases spanning the gap.

This clone was seen only once. The chain joins TRBV11-2 to TRBJ2-1, with 10 bases that match TRBD2. Germline values: CDR1 SGHAT, CDR2 FQNNGV. With V trimmed by 1 base and J by 4 bases, 7 bases remained unmatched. The CDR3 length is 17 residues. The CDR3 nucleotides read TGTGCCAGCAGCTTAGGGTCTAGCGGGGGACCTTACAATGAGCAGTTCTTC. Its protein product is CASSLGSSGGPYNEQFF. Variable domain in full (rest from reference TRBV11-2 and TRBJ2-1): EAGVAQSPRYKIIEKRQSVAFWCNPISGHATLYWYQQILGQGPKLLIQFQNNGVVDDSQLPKDRFSAERLKGVDSTLKIQPAKLEDSAVYLCASSLGSSGGPYNEQFFGPGTRLTVL.

This clone was detected only once. This chain uses TRBV29-1 with TRBJ2-5; D perhaps matches TRBD2 (5 bases). This CDR3 is built from 14 residues. Germline V gene data show CDR1 as SQVTM and CDR2 as ANQGSEA. Trimming removed 6 bases from V and 2 bases from J, with 16 bases in between. CDR3 nucleotide sequence: TGCAGCGTCGTCCGGGGTACCTTTCAAGAGACCCAGTACTTC. Its translation is CSVVRGTFQETQYF.

The chain combines TRBV9 with TRBJ2-6; a weak D match, TRBD2 (5 bases). Deletions cut 0 bases from V and 0 bases from J, with 10 bases between. CDR1 is SGDLS, CDR2 YYNGEE, per germline. The CDR3 length is 17 residues. CDR3 residues: CASSVDPDYSGANVLTF. In DNA, the CDR3 is TGTGCCAGCAGCGTAGACCCAGACTACTCTGGGGCCAACGTCCTGACTTTC.

V is TRBV7-3 and J is TRBJ1-1; D may be TRBD1 (6 bases). The germline gives CDR1 SGHTA, CDR2 FQGTGA. This CDR3 has 14 residues. Trimming removed 5 bases at V and 3 bases at J, with 13 bases between. CDR3 sequence: CASSPRGGDTEAFF. CDR3 coding DNA: TGTGCCAGCAGCCCCAGGGGTGGTGACACTGAAGCTTTCTTT.

This chain joins TRBV6-5 and TRBJ1-1; 7 nucleotides line up with TRBD1. Germline CDR1 and CDR2: MNHEY and SVGAGI. CDR3 size: 14 residues. With 6 bases clipped from V and 4 bases from J, the junction kept 8 bases outside the gene matches. The CDR3 loop reads CASRSGGEGTEAFF. The CDR3 DNA reads TGTGCCAGCAGATCAGGGGGAGAGGGCACTGAAGCTTTCTTT.

The CDR3 region has the DNA TGTGCCAGCAGTATCCCGGGACAGGGTCGGGATGAGCAGTTCTTC. It specifies CASSIPGQGRDEQFF. The chain couples TRBV5-6 to TRBJ2-1, with 9 bases lining up with TRBD1. The CDR3 length is 15 residues. The trim removed 5 bases at V and 8 bases at J, leaving 11 bases unmatched. In germline, CDR1 is SGHDT, CDR2 YYEEEE. The full variable domain, its missing parts supplied by reference TRBV5-6 and TRBJ2-1, is DAGVTQSPTHLIKTRGQQVTLRCSPKSGHDTVSWYQQALGQGPQFIFQYYEEEERQRGNFPDRFSGHQFPNYSSELNVNALLLGDSALYLCASSIPGQGRDEQFFGPGTRLTVL.

This chain links TRBV19 with TRBJ2-6; D is undetermined. Trimming removed 4 bases at V and 0 bases at J, with 7 bases between. From germline, CDR1 is LNHDA and CDR2 SQIVND (reference sequence). The CDR3 loop spans 15 amino acids. The DNA of the CDR3 is TGTGCCAGTAGTAATCCCAGCTCTGGGGCCAACGTCCTGACTTTC. It yields the protein CASSNPSSGANVLTF.

The V and J genes are TRBV5-1 and TRBJ2-2, with D perhaps TRBD1 (6 bases). Germline V gene lookup returns CDR1 SGHRS and CDR2 YFSETQ. The CDR3 is made up of 14 amino acids. V was clipped by 3 bases and J by 3 bases, with 9 bases between them. The CDR3, as DNA: TGCGCCAGCAGCTCGGACAGCTACACCGGGGAGCTGTTTTTT. As protein: CASSSDSYTGELFF.

In DNA form, the CDR3 reads TGTGCCAGCAGCACCTCCTCCGGGGCTTTCTTT. It is translated as CASSTSSGAFF. J is TRBJ1-1 and V is TRBV7-2, with unresolved D. The ends were cut back, 5 bases at V and 11 bases at J, with 12 bases in the middle. The CDR3 is made up of 11 amino acids. CDR1 SGHTA and CDR2 FQGNSA come from the germline V gene. The variable domain in full, with the rest retrieved from reference TRBV7-2 and TRBJ1-1, is GAGVSQSPSNKVTEKGKDVELRCDPISGHTALYWYRQSLGQGLEFLIYFQGNSAPDKSGLPSDRFSAERTGGSVSTLTIQRTQQEDSAVYLCASSTSSGAFFGQGTRLTVV.

The chain carries TRBV5-1 and TRBJ2-7, with TRBD1 matching 7 bases. The CDR3 covers 14 residues. Germline V gene sequence: CDR1 SGHRS, CDR2 YFSETQ. V gave up 0 bases and J gave up 6 bases; unmatched junction bases: 6. The DNA of the CDR3 is TGCGCCAGCAGCTTGGGAGACAGGGTAGGCGAGCAGTACTTC. Protein sequence: CASSLGDRVGEQYF. Drawing the rest from reference TRBV5-1 and TRBJ2-7, the complete variable domain is KAGVTQTPRYLIKTRGQQVTLSCSPISGHRSVSWYQQTPGQGLQFLFEYFSETQRNKGNFPGRFSGRQFSNSRSEMNVSTLELGDSALYLCASSLGDRVGEQYFGPGTRLTVT.

The V and J genes are TRBV5-1 and TRBJ2-7; D perhaps matches TRBD1 (5 bases). With 2 bases removed from V and 5 bases from J, the gap between germline ends came to 11 bases. CDR3 size: 13 residues. Germline CDR1 reads SGHRS; CDR2 reads YFSETQ. Here the CDR3 reads CASSLWGGDEQYF. The CDR3 DNA reads TGCGCCAGCAGCTTATGGGGCGGAGACGAGCAGTACTTC.

The CDR3 DNA reads TGTGCCAGCAGCCGAACCCGGGACACCGCTGAAGCTTTCTTT. This translates into CASSRTRDTAEAFF. V usage is TRBV4-2 and J usage is TRBJ1-1; possible D gene TRBD1, 6 bases. V lost 4 bases to trimming and J lost 6 bases, with 15 bases between them. The germline V gene has CDR1 LGHNA and CDR2 YNFKEQ. The CDR3 loop spans 14 amino acids.

The chain uses TRBV10-3 and TRBJ2-3; TRBD1 might be the D (6 bases). The V and J ends lost 6 bases and 3 bases respectively, with 13 bases between them. The CDR3 is 14 residues long. Germline CDR1 ENHRY, CDR2 SYGVKD. DNA of the CDR3: TGTGCCATCAGAGAACAGGGATCGACAGATACGCAGTATTTT. Its translation: CAIREQGSTDTQYF.

This sequence joins TRBV5-8 and TRBJ1-3; 7 bases align to TRBD1. The J segment lost 0 bases and the V segment lost 7 bases, leaving 4 bases of the junction unmatched. The CDR3 spans 14 residues. Germline V lookup: CDR1 SGHTS, CDR2 YDEGEE. CDR3 in DNA: TGTGCCAGCCGAGGACAGGACTCTGGAAACACCATATATTTT. Amino acids: CASRGQDSGNTIYF.

CDR3 coding DNA: TGTGCCAGCAGTTCTCCTGACATCTCCTACGAGCAGTACTTC. Its protein is CASSSPDISYEQYF. V gene TRBV6-6 combines with J gene TRBJ2-7; the D is unclear. CDR1 and CDR2 from the germline V gene are MNHNY and SVGAGI (reference sequence). Deletions cut 4 bases from V and 0 bases from J, with 10 bases between. CDR3 length: 14 residues.

J is TRBJ2-1 and V is TRBV7-2; maybe TRBD2 (5 bases). Germline CDR1 SGHTA, CDR2 FQGNSA. Trimming took 5 bases from V and 0 from J, leaving 14 bases between them. This CDR3 is 16 amino acids long. CDR3 sequence (DNA): TGTGCCAGCAGCCTTAACGGACTCAGCTCCTACAATGAGCAGTTCTTC. Its protein is CASSLNGLSSYNEQFF.

V usage is TRBV10-3 and J usage is TRBJ2-5, with D possibly matching TRBD1 (6 bases). CDR1 ENHRY and CDR2 SYGVKD come from the germline V gene. CDR3 length: 12 amino acids. V was shortened by 4 bases and J by 4 bases, with 7 bases between the two germline ends. The CDR3 DNA reads as TGTGCCATCAGTGGAGGGGGAGAGACCCAGTACTTC. It yields the protein CAISGGGETQYF.

The chain is built from TRBV10-3 and TRBJ2-7; 11 bases match TRBD2. The CDR3 spans 16 residues. Germline V gene data show CDR1 as ENHRY and CDR2 as SYGVKD. Trimming took 11 bases from V and 0 from J; bases not matched to a gene: 12. The CDR3 loop reads CASGDRLAGFSYEQYF. As DNA, the CDR3 is TGTGCCTCCGGAGACCGACTAGCGGGATTCTCCTACGAGCAGTACTTC.

The chain carries TRBV11-3 and TRBJ1-1; 11 bases map to TRBD1. The CDR3 is made up of 13 amino acids. Germline CDR1 is SGHNT and CDR2 is YENEEA. V lost 4 bases to trimming and J lost 8 bases; unmatched junction nucleotides: 3. The CDR3 DNA is TGTGCCAGCAGCTCCAGGACAGGGGGCGAAGCTTTCTTT. Its protein is CASSSRTGGEAFF.

The chain is built from TRBV21-1 and TRBJ1-5; the table's D call, TRBD1, was not checked against the DNA. TRBV21-1 corresponds to a pseudogene. The CDR3 length is 16 residues. CDR3 sequence: CASISPPGQGNQPQHF. The CDR3 DNA is TGTGCCAGCATTTCTCCTCCGGGACAGGGGAATCAGCCCCAGCATTTT.

V gene TRBV6-6 combines with J gene TRBJ1-4; 11 bases fit TRBD1. There are 16 residues in the CDR3. V shed 0 bases, J shed 7 bases, and the junction held 4 bases outside the gene matches. Germline V gene lookup returns CDR1 MNHNY and CDR2 SVGAGI (reference sequence). The CDR3: CASSYSEGQGVEKLFF. As DNA, the CDR3 is TGTGCCAGCAGTTACTCAGAGGGACAGGGGGTTGAAAAACTGTTTTTT.

This sequence joins TRBV27 and TRBJ2-3, with a weak D call TRBD2 (5 bases). The V gene lost 1 base and the J gene lost 4 bases, with 12 bases spanning the gap. This CDR3 contains 15 residues. Germline V CDR1 and CDR2: MNHEY, SMNVEV (reference sequence). The CDR3 DNA sequence: TGTGCCAGCAGTTTATACGGCGCGGGTGCAGATACGCAGTATTTT. Its protein is CASSLYGAGADTQYF.